Sequencing of this T cell receptor beta chain was carried out in a study of blood T cell repertoires in COVID-19. The wider study: From the United States, Italy and Spain came samples of acute and convalescent COVID-19. Sources were T cells, B-cell-depleted T cells, or PBMCs; the material itself was cDNA or gDNA.

The CDR3 runs to 15 residues. Trimming at V came to 4 bases and at J to 10 bases, leaving 8 bases not matched to a gene. Germline CDR1 MNHEY, CDR2 SMNVEV (reference sequence). As handled by the study authors: Amplification with reference gene primers provided the estimates of nucleated cell counts. Method: immunoSEQ multiplex PCR; TCRdb's copy keeps in-frame clones and lacks some. That table is the source of V, J and clone size, and D and trimming were worked out from the DNA. The sample carries around 41,000 clones, 85% recorded once. The sample taken for sequencing was peripheral blood. This receptor was identified in a human donor in a cohort sampled during active COVID-19. The V and J genes are TRBV27 and TRBJ1-6, with TRBD1 matching 9 bases. The CDR3 sequence: CASSWTGTGRSPLHF. CDR3 nucleotide sequence: TGTGCCAGCAGTTGGACCGGGACAGGGAGGTCACCCCTCCACTTT.